The 32 T cell receptor beta chains given below trace back to one sample, sequenced in a study of cytomegalovirus exposure and HLA in healthy donors. The PCR had 60 Vbeta and 13 Jbeta primers. Data came from immunoSEQ multiplex PCR; TCRdb stores just in-frame clones and leaves some out. This sample has roughly 130,000 clones, with roughly 84% found just once. The source material was PBMCs. All receptors come from a girl aged 2 to 10 in good health and CMV-seronegative.

The chain links TRBV4-3 to TRBJ1-1; 10 nucleotides agree with TRBD1. From germline, CDR1 is LGHNA and CDR2 YSLEER. The CDR3 spans 17 residues. With V trimmed by 1 base and J by 1 base, 6 bases remained unmatched. The CDR3 reads CASSQGDRGLKNTEAFF. Here the CDR3 DNA reads TGCGCCAGCAGCCAAGGGGACAGGGGTCTGAAGAACACTGAAGCTTTCTTT.

The V gene is TRBV30, the J gene TRBJ1-1, with 7 bases that match TRBD1. Germline V gives CDR1 GTSNPN, CDR2 SVGIG (reference sequence). Trimming cost V 3 bases and J 4 bases; bases outside gene matches: 8. The CDR3 runs 14 residues. CDR3 in amino acids: CAWRRQGSVTEAFF. CDR3 nucleotides: TGTGCCTGGAGAAGACAGGGTAGTGTCACTGAAGCTTTCTTT.

The genes are TRBV13 and TRBJ2-7, with a tentative D call TRBD2 (5 bases). Trimming cost V 0 bases and J 3 bases, with 6 bases left between them. This CDR3 comprises 13 residues. The V gene's germline CDR1 is PRHDT and CDR2 FYEKMQ (reference sequence). CDR3 bases: TGTGCCAGCAGCTTAGGCCGGGACTACGAGCAGTACTTC. Residues: CASSLGRDYEQYF.

The gene calls are TRBV2 and TRBJ2-1, with TRBD2 matching 9 bases. The junction had 9 bases not matched to a gene; V was cut back by 0 bases and J by 6 bases. Germline V gives CDR1 SNHLY, CDR2 FYNNEI. The CDR3 has 17 residues. The CDR3 nucleotides read TGTGCCAGCAGTGAAGCGTTGGGCGGGGGGGCCCCCAATGAGCAGTTCTTC. Residues: CASSEALGGGAPNEQFF.

The chain carries TRBV28 and TRBJ2-1, with D uncertain. The CDR3 is made up of 14 amino acids. V lost 10 bases and J lost 3, with 16 bases in between. Looked up from germline, CDR1 is MDHEN and CDR2 is SYDVKM. Here the CDR3 reads CATALRGNYNEQFF. The CDR3 DNA reads TGTGCCACCGCCTTGAGAGGAAACTACAATGAGCAGTTCTTC.

This clone was recorded a few times. The V gene is TRBV27, the J gene TRBJ1-2; a possible D gene is TRBD1 (5 bases). Germline CDR1 and CDR2: MNHEY and SMNVEV (reference sequence). This CDR3 has 13 amino acids. Trimming took 6 bases from V and 5 from J, leaving 13 bases between them. DNA for the CDR3: TGTGCCAGCAGCCCAGGGTCCGCTTATGGCTACACCTTC. Its protein is CASSPGSAYGYTF.

This rearrangement joins TRBV28 to TRBJ2-5; the match to TRBD2 covers 15 bases. With 3 bases clipped from V and 4 bases from J, the junction kept 9 bases outside the gene matches. CDR1 is MDHEN, CDR2 SYDVKM, per germline. The CDR3 consists of 18 residues. The CDR3 region has the DNA TGTGCCAGCAGTTTGCTCAGGACTAGCGGGAGGGCCCGAGAGACCCAGTACTTC. This sequence encodes CASSLLRTSGRARETQYF.

The rearrangement links TRBV21-1 to TRBJ1-4; TRBD1, as called in the table, went unchecked against the DNA. TRBV21-1 is recorded as a pseudogene. The CDR3 length is 15 residues. CDR3 residues: CASSKNRGEGEKLFF. CDR3 coding DNA: TGTGCCAGCAGCAAGAACAGGGGGGAGGGTGAAAAACTGTTTTTT.

This chain connects TRBV21-1 to TRBJ2-1; TRBD2, as called in the table, went unchecked against the DNA. TRBV21-1 has pseudogene status. This CDR3 is 17 amino acids long. The CDR3 region is CASSKVGPAGAGDEQFF. The CDR3 nucleotides read TGTGCCAGCAGCAAAGTTGGGCCAGCGGGGGCCGGGGATGAGCAGTTCTTC.

In this sample, this clone turned up a few times. The genes are TRBV7-2 and TRBJ2-1, with 9 bases aligning to TRBD2. The CDR3 has 15 amino acids. The V gene's germline CDR1 is SGHTA and CDR2 FQGNSA. Trimming removed 4 bases from V and 3 bases from J; junction bases left unmatched: 4. The CDR3 spells CASSYSGGLYNEQFF. The CDR3 DNA follows: TGTGCCAGCAGCTATAGCGGGGGCCTCTACAATGAGCAGTTCTTC.

This chain joins TRBV7-2 and TRBJ2-5; the match to TRBD2 covers 10 bases. CDR3 length equals 15 residues. Germline values: CDR1 SGHTA, CDR2 FQGNSA. Trimming took 5 bases from V and 3 from J; bases not matched to a gene: 6. The CDR3 DNA reads TGTGCCAGCAGCGTAACTAGCGGGACCAAAGAGACCCAGTACTTC. Amino acid sequence: CASSVTSGTKETQYF.

The V and J genes are TRBV7-9 and TRBJ2-7, with 9 bases aligning to TRBD1. This CDR3 is 15 amino acids long. Germline assignment: CDR1 SEHNR and CDR2 FQNEAQ (reference sequence). The ends lost 7 bases at V and 1 base at J; junction bases unmatched: 8. In DNA form, the CDR3 reads TGTGCCAGCAACGGACCCGGGACAGGGTCCTACGAGCAGTACTTC. It codes for CASNGPGTGSYEQYF.

The chain carries TRBV28 and TRBJ1-3; D gene unclear. Trimming removed 3 bases at V and 0 bases at J, with 12 bases between. This CDR3 spans 16 amino acids. Germline values: CDR1 MDHEN, CDR2 SYDVKM. CDR3: CASSFGPGSSGNTIYF. CDR3 sequence (DNA): TGTGCCAGCAGTTTCGGTCCAGGAAGCTCTGGAAACACCATATATTTT. Variable domain in full (rest from reference TRBV28 and TRBJ1-3): DVKVTQSSRYLVKRTGEKVFLECVQDMDHENMFWYRQDPGLGLRLIYFSYDVKMKEKGDIPEGYSVSREKKERFSLILESASTNQTSMYLCASSFGPGSSGNTIYFGEGSWLTVV.

The chain joins TRBV5-6 to TRBJ2-3, with D perhaps matching TRBD2 (5 bases). Trimming pared 0 bases from V and 2 bases from J, leaving 16 bases between. This CDR3 has 17 amino acids. Germline CDR1 reads SGHDT; CDR2 reads YYEEEE. The CDR3 DNA sequence: TGTGCCAGCAGCTTGGCCTTTCTAGCCCAGAACACAGATACGCAGTATTTT. Translated: CASSLAFLAQNTDTQYF.

The V gene is TRBV28, the J gene TRBJ2-7; D may be TRBD1 (5 bases). Trimming left V 6 bases short and J 3 bases short, with 15 bases between. The germline V gene encodes CDR1 MDHEN and CDR2 SYDVKM. The CDR3 contains 14 residues. CDR3 coding DNA: TGTGCCAGCAGCCTCCAGGGATTCAACTACGAGCAGTACTTC. It codes for CASSLQGFNYEQYF.

The V gene is TRBV28, the J gene TRBJ1-5, with D possibly being TRBD1 (5 bases). This CDR3 is built from 16 residues. The V gene's germline CDR1 is MDHEN and CDR2 SYDVKM. Trimming took 4 bases from V and 0 from J, leaving 13 bases between them. In DNA, the CDR3 is TGTGCCAGCAGTTACGCAGGACACTATAGCAATCAGCCCCAGCATTTT. It codes for CASSYAGHYSNQPQHF. The whole variable domain, filled in from reference TRBV28 and TRBJ1-5, reads DVKVTQSSRYLVKRTGEKVFLECVQDMDHENMFWYRQDPGLGLRLIYFSYDVKMKEKGDIPEGYSVSREKKERFSLILESASTNQTSMYLCASSYAGHYSNQPQHFGDGTRLSIL.

V gene TRBV5-5 combines with J gene TRBJ2-1; 14 positions agree with TRBD2. This CDR3 comprises 16 residues. The V gene end was trimmed by 4 bases and the J gene end by 4 bases; junction bases not matched to a gene: 4. Germline loops: CDR1 SGHKS, CDR2 YYEKEE (reference sequence). DNA for the CDR3: TGTGCCAGCAGCAACGGACTAGCGGGAGGATACAATGAGCAGTTCTTC. This codes for CASSNGLAGGYNEQFF.

A single count supports this clone. This chain connects TRBV6-6 to TRBJ1-5; 10 bases align to TRBD1. V lost 6 bases and J lost 2; bases outside the gene matches: 7. The CDR3 is made up of 16 amino acids. The germline V gene encodes CDR1 MNHNY and CDR2 SVGAGI (reference sequence). CDR3 protein: CASSNRQGAGNQPQHF. The CDR3, as DNA: TGTGCCAGCAGCAACCGACAGGGGGCTGGCAATCAGCCCCAGCATTTT.

V usage is TRBV30 and J usage is TRBJ2-1; 8 positions agree with TRBD2. Germline values: CDR1 GTSNPN, CDR2 SVGIG (reference sequence). This CDR3 region has 16 residues. With V trimmed by 4 bases and J by 7 bases, 15 bases remained unmatched. CDR3 DNA: TGTGCCTGGATCACCAGGAAGAGCGGGGGTGGGAATGAGCAGTTCTTC. Protein sequence: CAWITRKSGGGNEQFF.

The J gene is TRBJ1-5, the V gene TRBV7-9; no definite D call. With 5 bases removed from V and 3 bases from J, the gap between germline ends came to 5 bases. CDR1 is SEHNR and CDR2 is FQNEAQ in the germline V gene (reference sequence). CDR3 size: 12 residues. CDR3 DNA sequence: TGTGCCAGCAGCCAGGACAATCAGCCCCAGCATTTT. Its protein product is CASSQDNQPQHF.

The chain joins TRBV14 to TRBJ2-1; maybe TRBD2 (6 bases). CDR1 and CDR2 (germline): SGHDN, FVKESK. The CDR3 is made up of 20 amino acids. V gave up 8 bases and J gave up 2 bases, with 31 bases separating them. The CDR3 bases are TGTGCCAGCTCTTTTTTCAGCCGGCGGGAATGGGATTTCGCCTACAATGAGCAGTTCTTC. Translation gives CASSFFSRREWDFAYNEQFF.

The V and J genes are TRBV9 and TRBJ2-3; 8 bases map to TRBD2. J lost 3 bases, V lost 4 bases, and 7 bases had no gene match. Germline CDR1 and CDR2: SGDLS and YYNGEE. CDR3 size: 15 residues. Written as DNA, the CDR3 is TGTGCCAGCAGCCCCCTTGCTAGCGGGACAGATACGCAGTATTTT. Residues: CASSPLASGTDTQYF.

The chain joins TRBV7-2 to TRBJ2-1; 10 positions agree with TRBD2. V lost 2 bases to trimming and J lost 7 bases; unmatched junction nucleotides: 5. Germline assignment: CDR1 SGHTA and CDR2 FQGNSA. This CDR3 has 15 residues. CDR3 protein: CASSLLAGEGNEQFF. CDR3 nucleotides: TGTGCCAGCAGCTTACTAGCGGGAGAAGGTAATGAGCAGTTCTTC.

V and J are TRBV7-2 and TRBJ2-3; 11 positions agree with TRBD2. The germline V gene has CDR1 SGHTA and CDR2 FQGNSA. Unmatched junction bases numbered 11, after V lost 5 bases and J lost 1 base. This CDR3 is 18 amino acids long. In DNA, the CDR3 is TGTGCCAGCAGCCGAACGGGACTAGCGGCGTACCGCACAGATACGCAGTATTTT. This sequence encodes CASSRTGLAAYRTDTQYF.

The V gene is TRBV25-1, the J gene TRBJ2-7, with no clear D. The germline CDR1 and CDR2 sequences are MGHDK and SYGVNS. The CDR3 extends over 12 amino acids. The V gene lost 2 bases and the J gene lost 4 bases, with 6 bases spanning the gap. The CDR3 protein is CASSEDGYEQYF. CDR3 sequence (DNA): TGTGCCAGCAGTGAAGACGGGTACGAGCAGTACTTC.

This clone was picked up one time. The V call is TRBV11-2, the J call TRBJ2-3, with 9 bases that match TRBD2. J lost 4 bases, V lost 3 bases, and 8 bases had no gene match. Germline V gene lookup returns CDR1 SGHAT and CDR2 FQNNGV. The CDR3 runs to 16 residues. This chain's CDR3 is CASSFDSGGRADTQYF. The DNA of the CDR3 is TGTGCCAGCAGCTTCGATAGCGGGGGCAGGGCAGATACGCAGTATTTT. Supplemented by reference TRBV11-2 and TRBJ2-3, the full variable domain reads EAGVAQSPRYKIIEKRQSVAFWCNPISGHATLYWYQQILGQGPKLLIQFQNNGVVDDSQLPKDRFSAERLKGVDSTLKIQPAKLEDSAVYLCASSFDSGGRADTQYFGPGTRLTVL.

Regarding this clone: One junction end does not reproduce the germline sequence, and a read error may be involved. The chain carries TRBV6-6 and TRBJ1-1; D uncertain. The CDR3 loop spans 11 amino acids. Germline-derived CDR1 and CDR2 are MNHNY and SVGAGI (reference sequence). The CDR3 reads CASTTYTETFF. Written as DNA, the CDR3 is TGTGCCAGCACTACTTATACTGAAACTTTCTTT.

The gene calls are TRBV6-1 and TRBJ1-2; D not certain. Germline V CDR1 and CDR2: MNHNS, SASEGT. The CDR3 totals 19 residues. V gave up 4 bases and J gave up 2 bases, with 26 bases separating them. CDR3 nucleotide sequence: TGTGCCAGCAGTGCTGATGCTGGCAGTGCCACCTTGATAAACTATGGCTACACCTTC. Translating gives CASSADAGSATLINYGYTF.

The chain employs TRBV6-5 and TRBJ1-4; 10 nucleotides agree with TRBD1. V shed 7 bases and J 8 bases; nucleotides not matched to a gene: 10. Germline values: CDR1 MNHEY, CDR2 SVGAGI. This CDR3 comprises 15 residues. The chain's CDR3 is CASKKDRGQGEKLFF. In nucleotides, the CDR3 is TGTGCCAGCAAGAAAGACAGGGGGCAAGGGGAAAAACTGTTTTTT.

This chain uses TRBV5-1 with TRBJ2-7; D is ambiguous. The V and J ends lost 2 bases and 5 bases respectively, with 17 bases between them. The CDR3 consists of 15 residues. Per germline, CDR1 SGHRS and CDR2 YFSETQ. CDR3 loop: CASSFSGRPFDEQYF. Written as DNA, the CDR3 is TGCGCCAGCAGCTTTTCGGGTCGTCCCTTCGACGAGCAGTACTTC.

A few counts support this clone. J is TRBJ2-3 and V is TRBV7-8, with D unresolved. The germline gives CDR1 SGHVS, CDR2 FQNEAQ. With 2 bases removed from V and 2 bases from J, the gap between germline ends came to 11 bases. This CDR3 region has 15 residues. In nucleotides, the CDR3 is TGTGCCAGCAGCTTATGGCTACAGTACACAGATACGCAGTATTTT. It is translated as CASSLWLQYTDTQYF.

This clone was seen a handful of times. The chain joins TRBV7-9 to TRBJ2-7; 8 nucleotides line up with TRBD1. V shed 2 bases and J 2 bases; nucleotides not matched to a gene: 5. This CDR3 has 15 residues. The germline V gene has CDR1 SEHNR and CDR2 FQNEAQ (reference sequence). The DNA of the CDR3 is TGTGCCAGCAGCTTAAGCCGGACAGGGACCTACGAGCAGTACTTC. Encoded protein: CASSLSRTGTYEQYF.